These 10 T cell receptor beta chains came from one sample sequenced in a study of long-term antiretroviral therapy in people with HIV. immunoSEQ v3.0 was run at survey level. The table came from immunoSEQ multiplex PCR; TCRdb's copy has only in-frame clones and leaves some out. Of some 23,000 clones listed, around 82% were seen once; the top ten hold more than 4%. Sequenced here: unsorted PBMCs, sampled 0.5 years after starting antiretroviral therapy. These receptors were collected from a woman in her 40s with HIV.

This chain connects TRBV29-1 to TRBJ2-1, with D hard to call. The CDR3 spans 14 residues. Germline CDR1 and CDR2: SQVTM and ANQGSEA. V was cut by 3 bases and J by 8 bases, with 17 bases left in between. CDR3 sequence: CSVDPGRRLDEQFF. CDR3 nucleotide sequence: TGCAGCGTTGACCCCGGACGCAGACTCGATGAGCAGTTCTTC.

DNA of the CDR3: TGCGCCAGCAGCCAAAATAATTCACCCCTCCACTTT. As protein: CASSQNNSPLHF. The chain links TRBV4-1 to TRBJ1-6; D call uncertain. Germline assignment: CDR1 MGHRA and CDR2 YSYEKL. The CDR3 totals 12 residues. Deletions cut 2 bases from V and 5 bases from J, with 1 base between.

The J gene is TRBJ2-4, the V gene TRBV6-6; 7 nucleotides agree with TRBD1. The CDR3 contains 14 residues. The V gene's germline CDR1 is MNHNY and CDR2 SVGAGI (reference sequence). Trimming at V came to 4 bases and at J to 5 bases, leaving 5 bases not matched to a gene. CDR3 residues: CASSFDREQNIQYF. The CDR3 nucleotides read TGTGCCAGCAGTTTTGACAGGGAGCAAAACATTCAGTACTTC.

V and J are TRBV7-8 and TRBJ1-6, with D perhaps matching TRBD1 (6 bases). CDR1 SGHVS and CDR2 FQNEAQ come from the germline V gene. This CDR3 is built from 15 residues. Trimming shortened V by 5 bases and J by 4 bases, and 12 bases separated the two germline ends. The CDR3 DNA sequence: TGTGCCAGCAGCCCAAAGGGGGGGTATAATTCACCCCTCCACTTT. It specifies CASSPKGGYNSPLHF.

The chain carries TRBV18 and TRBJ2-1; D ambiguous. The CDR3 is 16 amino acids. V was cut by 3 bases and J by 5 bases, with 17 bases left in between. Per germline, CDR1 KGHSH and CDR2 LQKENI. Here the CDR3 reads CASSPYTLVNNNEQFF. CDR3 in DNA: TGTGCCAGCTCACCCTACACCCTTGTTAACAACAATGAGCAGTTCTTC.

V is TRBV5-1 and J is TRBJ2-2, with D perhaps TRBD2 (6 bases). Germline V gene sequence: CDR1 SGHRS, CDR2 YFSETQ. V was cut by 4 bases and J by 5 bases, with 12 bases left in between. This CDR3 is built from 14 residues. The CDR3 DNA is TGCGCCAGCAGCGCCCTGGCGGGAACCGGGGAGCTGTTTTTT. It specifies CASSALAGTGELFF.

This clone appeared a single time. The chain employs TRBV7-2 and TRBJ1-3; perhaps TRBD1 as D (5 bases). Germline loops: CDR1 SGHTA, CDR2 FQGNSA. With 3 bases removed from V and 0 bases from J, the gap between germline ends came to 12 bases. The CDR3 has 16 residues. The CDR3, as DNA: TGTGCCAGCAGCTTGGGACGGGACGGCTCTGGAAACACCATATATTTT. As protein: CASSLGRDGSGNTIYF.

V gene TRBV30 combines with J gene TRBJ2-1, with D perhaps given as TRBD1 or TRBD2 (6 bases each). This CDR3 comprises 14 residues. CDR1 is GTSNPN, CDR2 SVGIG, per germline (reference sequence). Trimming pared 8 bases from V and 8 bases from J, leaving 22 bases between. The CDR3 protein is CARQRWGAEHEQFF. The CDR3, as DNA: TGTGCCCGACAGCGATGGGGGGCTGAGCATGAGCAGTTCTTC. The whole variable domain, filled in from reference TRBV30 and TRBJ2-1, reads SQTIHQWPATLVQPVGSPLSLECTVEGTSNPNLYWYRQAAGRGLQLLFYSVGIGQISSEVPQNLSASRPQDRQFILSSKKLLLSDSGFYLCARQRWGAEHEQFFGPGTRLTVL.

J is TRBJ2-7 and V is TRBV7-9; D is uncertain. This CDR3 is 14 amino acids long. The V end was cut by 5 bases, the J end by 1 base, with 12 bases between. Germline V CDR1 and CDR2: SEHNR, FQNEAQ (reference sequence). Here the CDR3 DNA reads TGTGCCAGCAGCCCCCCCCGGGCATCCTACGAGCAGTACTTC. Translating gives CASSPPRASYEQYF.

J is TRBJ2-7 and V is TRBV4-3, with D tentatively TRBD1 (6 bases). The CDR3 runs 16 residues. The V gene lost 4 bases and the J gene lost 3 bases, with 19 bases spanning the gap. CDR1 is LGHNA, CDR2 YSLEER, per germline. In DNA, the CDR3 is TGCGCCAGCAGCCGGTCCCGACAGGCCTTCCTCTACGAGCAGTACTTC. Its translation is CASSRSRQAFLYEQYF.